Described below is a single T cell receptor beta chain sequence and its context. This entry belongs to a study of cytomegalovirus exposure and HLA in healthy donors. Regarding donors, all were healthy bone marrow donors. The PCR made use of 60 Vbeta and 13 Jbeta primers. Assay: immunoSEQ multiplex PCR; the TCRdb copy retains only in-frame clones and omits some. The top ten hold less than 3% of the sample, which has 200,000 to 250,000 clones, around 70% seen once. The germline V gene has CDR1 LNHDA and CDR2 SQIVND (reference sequence). The CDR3 has 14 amino acids. Deletions cut 1 base from V and 3 bases from J, with 9 bases between.

V usage is TRBV19 and J usage is TRBJ1-2; a weak D match, TRBD1 (5 bases). Material for sequencing was PBMCs. This TCR was recovered from a man aged 35 to 55 in good health and CMV-seropositive. The CDR3, as DNA: TGTGCCAGTAGTATAGCGCGGGGGGACTATGGCTACACCTTC. Encoded protein: CASSIARGDYGYTF.